The clone carrying this T cell receptor beta chain was seen many times. These data originate in a study of T cells in Graves' hyperthyroidism and ophthalmopathy. Germline CDR1 reads SQVTM; CDR2 reads ANQGSEA. The V end lost 4 bases, the J end lost 0 bases, and 13 bases lay between the germline ends. The CDR3 runs 15 residues. Amplified regions were TCR beta CDR3 sequences from RNA transcripts. With the HTBI primer set, the TCR CDR3 went through a first round of RT-PCR. TCRdb analysed the multiplex PCR reads with MiXCR anew, one entry per CDR3 protein. Among about 540,000 distinct CDR3 sequences listed, roughly 46% were seen once.

This TCR was sampled from a woman in her late teens or twenties with Graves' hyperthyroidism. Sequencing was done on a sample of peripheral blood or thyroid tissue (not recorded which). The rearrangement uses TRBV29-1 and TRBJ1-3; D is unresolved. The CDR3: CSVGSRGTSGNTIYF. CDR3 DNA sequence: TGCAGCGTTGGGAGCCGGGGTACCTCTGGAAACACCATATATTTT.